The 11 T cell receptor beta chains reported below all come from one sample, sequenced in a study of blood T cell repertoires in COVID-19. Profiled with immunoSEQ multiplex PCR; TCRdb holds only in-frame clones, not every one. The sample has approximately 40,000 clones, approximately 87% seen once. Material: peripheral blood. The origin of the receptors is a middle-aged man with COVID-19, enrolled during active disease.

The chain is built from TRBV6-5 and TRBJ1-2, with 10 bases lining up with TRBD1. V shed 9 bases, J shed 7 bases, and the junction held 5 bases outside the gene matches. The germline gives CDR1 MNHEY, CDR2 SVGAGI. CDR3 size: 12 residues. CDR3 nucleotides: TGTGCCAGTTCGGGACAGGGGATTGGCTACACCTTC. This codes for CASSGQGIGYTF.

This sequence joins TRBV5-4 and TRBJ2-1, with TRBD1 matching 8 bases. CDR1 and CDR2 from the germline V gene are SGHNT and YYREEE (reference sequence). V shed 4 bases, J shed 8 bases, and the junction held 8 bases outside the gene matches. This CDR3 region has 14 residues. CDR3: CASSPRQGWYEQFF. The CDR3 DNA sequence: TGTGCCAGCAGCCCCAGACAGGGGTGGTATGAGCAGTTCTTC.

The chain combines TRBV10-2 with TRBJ2-5; 9 positions match TRBD2. Germline loops: CDR1 WSHSY, CDR2 SAAADI. V lost 7 bases and J lost 2; bases outside the gene matches: 11. The CDR3 has 16 amino acids. The CDR3 DNA is TGCGCCAGCAAAAAAACCGGACTAGCGCCACAAGAGACCCAGTACTTC. This gives the protein CASKKTGLAPQETQYF.

In this sample, this clone turned up once. The CDR3 region has the DNA TGCGCCAGCAGATCTACGAAGCTGAACACTGAAGCTTTCTTT. It encodes CASRSTKLNTEAFF. The V call is TRBV5-1, the J call TRBJ1-1; no clear D gene. Germline V gene lookup returns CDR1 SGHRS and CDR2 YFSETQ. V was cut by 5 bases and J by 0 bases, with 11 bases left in between. The CDR3 is 14 residues long.

The J gene is TRBJ1-2, the V gene TRBV19; 7 nucleotides match TRBD1. The trim removed 5 bases at V and 2 bases at J, leaving 8 bases unmatched. The CDR3 spans 15 residues. Germline CDR1 is LNHDA and CDR2 is SQIVND (reference sequence). CDR3: CASSPIPTGNYGYTF. DNA of the CDR3: TGTGCCAGTAGTCCAATCCCGACAGGGAACTATGGCTACACCTTC.

The chain employs TRBV29-1 and TRBJ1-6; D not certain. CDR3 length: 12 residues. V lost 7 bases and J 7 bases, leaving 11 bases between the germline ends. The germline V gene encodes CDR1 SQVTM and CDR2 ANQGSEA. DNA for the CDR3: TGCAGCGGAGGAGTGGAAAATTCACCCCTCCACTTT. It is translated as CSGGVENSPLHF. Combining the CDR3 with reference TRBV29-1 and TRBJ1-6 gives the whole variable domain SAVISQKPSRDICQRGTSLTIQCQVDSQVTMMFWYRQQPGQSLTLIATANQGSEATYESGFVIDKFPISRPNLTFSTLTVSNMSPEDSSIYLCSGGVENSPLHFGNGTRLTVT.

With regard to this clone: One end of the junction fails to match germline, which may point to a read error. The rearrangement joins TRBV19 to TRBJ2-5, with D hard to call. From germline, CDR1 is LNHDA and CDR2 SQIVND (reference sequence). There are 16 residues in the CDR3. DNA for the CDR3: TGTGCCAGTAGTCCCCGAAATATCGACGGAAGAGAGGCCCAGTACTTC. Amino acids: CASSPRNIDGREAQYF.

This clone has more than one count but fewer than ten. This chain joins TRBV10-2 and TRBJ1-6; 7 bases match TRBD1. The length of the CDR3 is 15 residues. Germline loops: CDR1 WSHSY, CDR2 SAAADI. The junction had 8 bases not matched to a gene; V was cut back by 6 bases and J by 6 bases. CDR3 bases: TGCGCCAGCAGCGGGTGGGCAGGGGGTAATTCACCCCTCCACTTT. Translation: CASSGWAGGNSPLHF.

The CDR3 spells CAWSLPGTGNQPQHF. CDR3 nucleotide sequence: TGTGCCTGGAGTCTCCCTGGGACAGGCAATCAGCCCCAGCATTTT. The V call is TRBV30, the J call TRBJ1-5; 7 nucleotides match TRBD1. The junction had 6 bases not matched to a gene; V was cut back by 2 bases and J by 2 bases. Germline V gene lookup returns CDR1 GTSNPN and CDR2 SVGIG (reference sequence). This CDR3 comprises 15 residues.

The J gene is TRBJ1-1, the V gene TRBV6-5; D gene ambiguous. The CDR3 loop spans 14 amino acids. The V gene's germline CDR1 is MNHEY and CDR2 SVGAGI. Trimming shortened V by 2 bases and J by 2 bases, and 9 bases separated the two germline ends. The CDR3: CASSYPRSNTEAFF. DNA for the CDR3: TGTGCCAGCAGTTACCCCCGTAGTAACACTGAAGCTTTCTTT.

The J gene is TRBJ1-3, the V gene TRBV19; possible D gene TRBD1, 5 bases. The CDR3 is 15 residues long. Germline V CDR1 and CDR2: LNHDA, SQIVND (reference sequence). Trimming took off 7 bases at V and 2 bases at J, with 15 bases between the two ends. The CDR3 region is CASTLGGTAGNTIYF. Here the CDR3 DNA reads TGTGCCAGTACCCTGGGAGGGACGGCTGGAAACACCATATATTTT.